One sample yielded the 29 T cell receptor beta chains listed below, sequenced in a study of T cell responses to AZD1222 COVID-19 vaccine (TCRdb year 2021). The library relied on the immunoSEQ multiplex PCR assay. TCRdb obtained this table from immuneACCESS and retained in-frame rearrangements with V and J assigned. These tables miss some clones; where compared with another copy, unresolved V genes account for less than half of the shortfall, and the remainder is unexplained. This sample comprises roughly 150,000 clones, about nine tenths of them detected only once. Approximately 2% of the sample is held by the ten biggest clonotypes. The time point label of this sample denotes: baseline before first vaccination. The specimen was peripheral blood, collected on day 0 of AZD1222 vaccination. The receptors shown here come from an adult in good health.

V is TRBV15 and J is TRBJ2-7; D perhaps matches TRBD2 (6 bases). The germline CDR1 and CDR2 sequences are LNHNV and YYDKDF (reference sequence). V lost 0 bases and J lost 3, with 18 bases in between. This CDR3 is built from 17 residues. In DNA, the CDR3 is TGTGCCACCAGCAGAGATCGGAACCCGACTAGTTTCTACGAGCAGTACTTC. It is translated as CATSRDRNPTSFYEQYF.

Regarding this clone: The junction differs from germline at one of its ends, possibly a read error. V usage is TRBV15 and J usage is TRBJ1-2; D unresolved. Germline CDR1 is LNHNV and CDR2 is YYDKDF (reference sequence). The length of the CDR3 is 13 residues. The CDR3 nucleotides are TGTGCCACCAGCAGAGAGGTTAACCATGGCTACACCTTC. Amino acid sequence: CATSREVNHGYTF.

The CDR3 DNA follows: TGTGCCAGCAGCGTTCAGCCGGGACTAGCGGGCTACGAGCAGTACTTC. Translation: CASSVQPGLAGYEQYF. The chain couples TRBV9 to TRBJ2-7; TRBD2 agrees at 12 bases. V dropped 2 bases and J dropped 3; count of bases not matched to a gene: 6. The CDR3 has 16 amino acids. Germline CDR1 reads SGDLS; CDR2 reads YYNGEE. The full variable domain, rest sourced from reference TRBV9 and TRBJ2-7, is DSGVTQTPKHLITATGQRVTLRCSPRSGDLSVYWYQQSLDQGLQFLIQYYNGEERAKGNILERFSAQQFPDLHSELNLSSLELGDSALYFCASSVQPGLAGYEQYFGPGTRLTVT.

The chain carries TRBV7-9 and TRBJ2-6; 8 bases fit TRBD1. Germline lookup yields CDR1 SEHNR and CDR2 FQNEAQ (reference sequence). The CDR3 has 17 amino acids. The V and J ends lost 8 bases and 0 bases, in that order; junction bases with no gene match: 9. CDR3 residues: CASPQGAIHSGANVLTF. The CDR3 DNA reads TGTGCCAGCCCCCAGGGGGCGATCCACTCTGGGGCCAACGTCCTGACTTTC.

This clone has just a few counts. The rearrangement uses TRBV24-1 and TRBJ1-1, with a possible D match to TRBD1 (5 bases). The V end was cut by 3 bases, the J end by 10 bases, with 17 bases between. The CDR3 length is 14 residues. Germline V gives CDR1 KGHDR, CDR2 SFDVKD. The CDR3, as DNA: TGTGCCACCAGTGATAGGACCGCCGAGGGGAGAGCTTTCTTT. Protein: CATSDRTAEGRAFF.

The chain carries TRBV7-9 and TRBJ2-5; TRBD1 matches at 9 bases. Germline trimming cut 4 bases from V and 9 bases from J; bases unmatched to any gene: 6. CDR1 and CDR2 from the germline V gene are SEHNR and FQNEAQ (reference sequence). This CDR3 has 13 amino acids. CDR3 sequence: CASSSRDRGAQYF. The CDR3 coding sequence is TGTGCCAGCAGCTCCAGAGACAGGGGGGCCCAGTACTTC. The variable domain in full, completed from reference TRBV7-9 and TRBJ2-5, reads DTGVSQNPRHKITKRGQNVTFRCDPISEHNRLYWYRQTLGQGPEFLTYFQNEAQLEKSRLLSDRFSAERPKGSFSTLEIQRTEQGDSAMYLCASSSRDRGAQYFGPGTRLLVL.

V and J are TRBV7-2 and TRBJ2-5; 9 nucleotides line up with TRBD1. Germline V gene lookup returns CDR1 SGHTA and CDR2 FQGNSA. The trim removed 4 bases at V and 5 bases at J, leaving 11 bases unmatched. CDR3 length equals 16 residues. The CDR3: CASSSNHRGLQETQYF. CDR3 DNA: TGTGCCAGCAGCTCAAACCACAGGGGGCTTCAGGAGACCCAGTACTTC.

The genes are TRBV7-9 and TRBJ1-6; a weak D match, TRBD1 (5 bases). Trimming shortened V by 0 bases and J by 9 bases, and 6 bases separated the two germline ends. Germline V gene data show CDR1 as SEHNR and CDR2 as FQNEAQ (reference sequence). This CDR3 is 13 amino acids long. The CDR3, as DNA: TGTGCCAGCAGCTTAGCGGGGGGTTCACCCCTCCACTTT. Encoded protein: CASSLAGGSPLHF. Filled out from reference TRBV7-9 and TRBJ1-6, the complete variable domain reads DTGVSQNPRHKITKRGQNVTFRCDPISEHNRLYWYRQTLGQGPEFLTYFQNEAQLEKSRLLSDRFSAERPKGSFSTLEIQRTEQGDSAMYLCASSLAGGSPLHFGNGTRLTVT.

The chain recombines TRBV4-2 with TRBJ1-6, with 7 nucleotides matching TRBD1. The germline gives CDR1 LGHNA, CDR2 YNFKEQ. After removal of 0 bases from V and 3 bases from J, the junction contained 11 bases not matched to a gene. CDR3 size: 19 residues. CDR3 bases: TGTGCCAGCAGCCAAGAGGGCCGTAAGGGGGCTCACTATAATTCACCCCTCCACTTT. This codes for CASSQEGRKGAHYNSPLHF.

This chain uses TRBV2 with TRBJ1-1; TRBD1 matches at 8 bases. This CDR3 comprises 14 residues. The germline CDR1 and CDR2 sequences are SNHLY and FYNNEI. V shed 7 bases, J shed 4 bases, and the junction held 8 bases outside the gene matches. CDR3 nucleotide sequence: TGTGCCAGCACTCGACAGGGGAGAGGCACTGAAGCTTTCTTT. Amino acids: CASTRQGRGTEAFF.

V is TRBV18 and J is TRBJ1-2; TRBD1 agrees at 8 bases. The CDR3 is made up of 16 amino acids. V dropped 2 bases and J dropped 6; count of bases not matched to a gene: 11. Germline V gene sequence: CDR1 KGHSH, CDR2 LQKENI. CDR3 coding DNA: TGTGCCAGCTCACCATCTCAGGGGGCGTCCGCTGATGGCTACACCTTC. The encoded protein is CASSPSQGASADGYTF.

This chain joins TRBV5-4 and TRBJ1-3; D possibly corresponds to TRBD1 (6 bases). Germline V CDR1 and CDR2: SGHNT, YYREEE (reference sequence). Trimming cost V 0 bases and J 7 bases, with 11 bases left between them. The CDR3 is 14 residues long. CDR3 protein: CASSLGQVDNTIYF. The CDR3 nucleotides read TGTGCCAGCAGCTTGGGACAGGTCGATAACACCATATATTTT.

The rearrangement joins TRBV24-1 to TRBJ2-3; D gene unclear. Trimming pared 4 bases from V and 4 bases from J, leaving 5 bases between. Germline assignment: CDR1 KGHDR and CDR2 SFDVKD. The CDR3 length is 12 residues. CDR3 sequence: CATSDWPDTQYF. CDR3 bases: TGTGCCACCAGTGACTGGCCAGATACGCAGTATTTT.

This clone has just a few counts. The chain is built from TRBV2 and TRBJ1-2, with a weak D call TRBD1 (6 bases). Trimming left V 4 bases short and J 2 bases short, with 14 bases between. Per the germline V gene, CDR1 is SNHLY and CDR2 is FYNNEI. CDR3 length: 15 amino acids. The CDR3 DNA follows: TGTGCCAGCAGTGTCGTGGGGGCAGTAAACTATGGCTACACCTTC. This translates into CASSVVGAVNYGYTF.

The rearrangement uses TRBV20-1 and TRBJ2-2, with 11 bases aligning to TRBD2. Germline V gene sequence: CDR1 DFQATT, CDR2 SNEGSKA (reference sequence). The CDR3 is made up of 17 amino acids. The V and J ends lost 3 bases and 3 bases, in that order; junction bases with no gene match: 9. CDR3 region: CSASLAGGRPDTGELFF. CDR3 nucleotide sequence: TGCAGTGCTAGTCTAGCGGGAGGTCGCCCGGACACCGGGGAGCTGTTTTTT.

The chain combines TRBV19 with TRBJ1-1; D gene unclear. The CDR3 runs to 11 residues. CDR1 and CDR2 from the germline V gene are LNHDA and SQIVND (reference sequence). Deletions cut 6 bases from V and 10 bases from J, with 12 bases between. CDR3 nucleotides: TGTGCCAGTAGGTGGGAATCAGGAGCTTTCTTT. This translates into CASRWESGAFF.

On this clone: This specimen includes other DNA sequences encoding the same CDR3. The chain has TRBV3-1 (or the pseudogene TRBV3-2) and TRBJ2-7; D is unresolved. V lost 3 bases and J lost 4, with 4 bases in between. The CDR3 spans 11 residues. Germline lookup yields CDR1 LGHDT and CDR2 YNNKEL (reference sequence). CDR3 DNA: TGTGCCAGCAGCCAGGGGTACGAGCAGTACTTC. Translation: CASSQGYEQYF.

This clone came up once. The rearrangement uses TRBV27 and TRBJ2-2; 7 bases map to TRBD1. Germline V gene sequence: CDR1 MNHEY, CDR2 SMNVEV (reference sequence). The V segment lost 9 bases and the J segment 6 bases; nucleotides outside the gene matches: 16. The CDR3 runs 16 residues. CDR3 bases: TGTGCCAGTCAAGTATACAGGGGCCCTGGGGCCGGGGAGCTGTTTTTT. This encodes CASQVYRGPGAGELFF.

The chain joins TRBV18 to TRBJ2-3, with D possibly matching TRBD2 (5 bases). The CDR3 covers 13 residues. Germline-derived CDR1 and CDR2 are KGHSH and LQKENI. V lost 2 bases and J 6 bases, leaving 9 bases between the germline ends. The CDR3 protein is CASSPSREDTQYF. The DNA of the CDR3 is TGTGCCAGCTCACCATCTAGGGAGGATACGCAGTATTTT.

The J gene is TRBJ2-3, the V gene TRBV20-1, with TRBD2 matching over 9 bases. Germline V lookup: CDR1 DFQATT, CDR2 SNEGSKA (reference sequence). There are 15 residues in the CDR3. The ends lost 3 bases at V and 3 bases at J; junction bases unmatched: 7. CDR3 loop: CSASRRGRGTDTQYF. The CDR3 DNA reads TGCAGTGCTAGTCGTCGCGGGAGGGGGACAGATACGCAGTATTTT.

Here the CDR3 DNA reads TGTGCCAGTAGTATCCCAGGGAACGAGCAGTACTTC. It yields the protein CASSIPGNEQYF. The chain employs TRBV19 and TRBJ2-7; TRBD1 is a possible D gene (5 bases). CDR1 LNHDA and CDR2 SQIVND come from the germline V gene (reference sequence). V was shortened by 3 bases and J by 5 bases, with 8 bases between the two germline ends. The CDR3 spans 12 residues.

V gene TRBV28 combines with J gene TRBJ1-1, with 7 bases lining up with TRBD1. The CDR3 length is 15 residues. After removal of 5 bases from V and 2 bases from J, the junction contained 8 bases not matched to a gene. Germline CDR1 reads MDHEN; CDR2 reads SYDVKM. The CDR3 DNA sequence: TGTGCCAGCAGTCTGCCGGGACAGATTAACACTGAAGCTTTCTTT. Its translation: CASSLPGQINTEAFF.

The chain couples TRBV4-1 to TRBJ1-4; D is possibly TRBD1 (5 bases). The CDR3 is made up of 20 amino acids. Germline CDR1 is MGHRA and CDR2 is YSYEKL. The V end lost 0 bases, the J end lost 5 bases, and 25 bases lay between the germline ends. The CDR3 sequence is CASSQEVAGLMGGRNEKLFF. The CDR3 DNA reads as TGCGCCAGCAGCCAAGAAGTGGCAGGGTTAATGGGTGGGCGAAATGAAAAACTGTTTTTT.

This chain uses TRBV7-2 with TRBJ2-3; 9 nucleotides agree with TRBD2. The CDR3 consists of 17 residues. CDR1 SGHTA and CDR2 FQGNSA come from the germline V gene. The V segment lost 5 bases and the J segment 3 bases; nucleotides outside the gene matches: 12. The DNA of the CDR3 is TGTGCCAGCAGCGGAGGCGGGAGGGCCTTTAAAACAGATACGCAGTATTTT. Translation: CASSGGGRAFKTDTQYF.

In its sample, this clone was seen once. The chain is built from TRBV6-5 and TRBJ2-7, with a weak D call TRBD1 (6 bases). With 4 bases removed from V and 2 bases from J, the gap between germline ends came to 9 bases. The V gene's germline CDR1 is MNHEY and CDR2 SVGAGI. This CDR3 region has 13 residues. The CDR3 protein is CASSWTAAYEQYF. The CDR3, as DNA: TGTGCCAGCAGTTGGACAGCAGCCTACGAGCAGTACTTC.

DNA for the CDR3: TGTGCCAGCAGAAAAGACAGTCCCTATGGCTACACCTTC. Encoded protein: CASRKDSPYGYTF. The genes are TRBV7-2 and TRBJ1-2; perhaps TRBD1 as D (5 bases). Trimming removed 6 bases at V and 4 bases at J, with 12 bases between. Germline CDR1 reads SGHTA; CDR2 reads FQGNSA. This CDR3 region has 13 residues. The full variable domain, its missing parts supplied by reference TRBV7-2 and TRBJ1-2, is GAGVSQSPSNKVTEKGKDVELRCDPISGHTALYWYRQSLGQGLEFLIYFQGNSAPDKSGLPSDRFSAERTGGSVSTLTIQRTQQEDSAVYLCASRKDSPYGYTFGSGTRLTVV.

The V call is TRBV6-6, the J call TRBJ1-2, with D maybe TRBD1 (6 bases). The CDR3 loop spans 14 amino acids. Germline-derived CDR1 and CDR2 are MNHNY and SVGAGI (reference sequence). Between the trimmed V and J ends, which lost 2 bases and 7 bases, there was a span of 14 bases. Here the CDR3 DNA reads TGTGCCAGCAGTTACATAAAGGGGGAGTCTGGCTACACCTTC. Translation: CASSYIKGESGYTF.

The chain joins TRBV6-5 to TRBJ2-4; D is undetermined. The germline V gene has CDR1 MNHEY and CDR2 SVGAGI. CDR3 length: 13 residues. V lost 4 bases to trimming and J lost 5 bases, with 9 bases between them. The CDR3 DNA is TGTGCCAGCAGTTTCCCCCAAGAAAACATTCAGTACTTC. Amino acids: CASSFPQENIQYF.

This chain uses TRBV19 with TRBJ2-1; D gene uncertain. The CDR3 runs 15 residues. CDR1 LNHDA and CDR2 SQIVND come from the germline V gene (reference sequence). V lost 6 bases and J 3 bases, leaving 15 bases between the germline ends. CDR3 DNA sequence: TGTGCCAGTAGGCCAAGCAACTCCTTCTACAATGAGCAGTTCTTC. Translating gives CASRPSNSFYNEQFF.